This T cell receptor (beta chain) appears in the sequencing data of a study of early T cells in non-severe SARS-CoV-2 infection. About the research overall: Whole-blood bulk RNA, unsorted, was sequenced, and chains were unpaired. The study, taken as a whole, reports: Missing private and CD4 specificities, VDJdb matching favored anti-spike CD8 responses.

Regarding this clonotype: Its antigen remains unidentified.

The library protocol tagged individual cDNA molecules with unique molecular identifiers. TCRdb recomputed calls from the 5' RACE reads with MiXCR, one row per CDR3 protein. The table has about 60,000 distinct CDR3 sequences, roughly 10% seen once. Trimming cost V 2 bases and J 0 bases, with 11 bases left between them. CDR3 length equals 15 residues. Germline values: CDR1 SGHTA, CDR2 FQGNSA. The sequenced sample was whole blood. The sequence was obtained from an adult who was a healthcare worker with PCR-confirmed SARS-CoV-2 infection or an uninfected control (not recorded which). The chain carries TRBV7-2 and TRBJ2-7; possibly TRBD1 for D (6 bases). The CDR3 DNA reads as TGTGCCAGCAGCTTACTAAGGGGGAGCTCCTACGAGCAGTACTTC. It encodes CASSLLRGSSYEQYF.